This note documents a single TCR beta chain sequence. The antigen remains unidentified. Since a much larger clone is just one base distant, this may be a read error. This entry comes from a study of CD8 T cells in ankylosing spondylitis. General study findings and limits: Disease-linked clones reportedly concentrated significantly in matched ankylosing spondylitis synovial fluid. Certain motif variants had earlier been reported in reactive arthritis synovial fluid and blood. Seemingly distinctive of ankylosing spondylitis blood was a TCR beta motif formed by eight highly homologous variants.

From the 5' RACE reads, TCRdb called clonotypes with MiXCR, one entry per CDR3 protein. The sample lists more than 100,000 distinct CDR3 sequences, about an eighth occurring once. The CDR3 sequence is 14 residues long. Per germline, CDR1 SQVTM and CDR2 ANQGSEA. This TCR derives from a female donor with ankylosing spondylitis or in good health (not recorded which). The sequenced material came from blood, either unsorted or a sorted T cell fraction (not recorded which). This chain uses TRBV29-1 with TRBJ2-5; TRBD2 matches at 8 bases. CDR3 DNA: TGCAGCGTTCCCTTTAGCGGGAATCAAGAGACCCGGTACTTC. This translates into CSVPFSGNQETRYF.